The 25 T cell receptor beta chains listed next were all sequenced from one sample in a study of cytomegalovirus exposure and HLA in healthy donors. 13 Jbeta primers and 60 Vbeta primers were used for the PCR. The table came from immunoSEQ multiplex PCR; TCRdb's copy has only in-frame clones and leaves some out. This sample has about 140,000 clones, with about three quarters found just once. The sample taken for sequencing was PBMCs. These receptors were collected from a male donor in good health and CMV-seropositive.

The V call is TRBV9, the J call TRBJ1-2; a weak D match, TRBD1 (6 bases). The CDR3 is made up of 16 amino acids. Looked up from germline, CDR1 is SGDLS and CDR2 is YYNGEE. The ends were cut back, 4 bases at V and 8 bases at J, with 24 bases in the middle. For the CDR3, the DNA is TGTGCCAGCAGCCTAACGGGGGCAGGGGAGGGTCAAGGCTACACCTTC. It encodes CASSLTGAGEGQGYTF.

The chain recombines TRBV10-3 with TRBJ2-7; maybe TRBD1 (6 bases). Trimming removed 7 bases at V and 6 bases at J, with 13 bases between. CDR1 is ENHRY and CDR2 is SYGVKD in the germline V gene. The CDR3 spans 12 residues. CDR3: CAIKTTGIEQYF. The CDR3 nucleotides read TGTGCCATCAAAACGACAGGCATCGAGCAGTACTTC.

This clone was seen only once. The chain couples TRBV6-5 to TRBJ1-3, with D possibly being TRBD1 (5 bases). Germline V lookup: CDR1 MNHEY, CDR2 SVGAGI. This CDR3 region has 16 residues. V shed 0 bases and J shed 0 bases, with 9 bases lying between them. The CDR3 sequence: CASSYSGHHSGNTIYF. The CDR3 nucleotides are TGTGCCAGCAGTTACTCTGGACATCACTCTGGAAACACCATATATTTT.

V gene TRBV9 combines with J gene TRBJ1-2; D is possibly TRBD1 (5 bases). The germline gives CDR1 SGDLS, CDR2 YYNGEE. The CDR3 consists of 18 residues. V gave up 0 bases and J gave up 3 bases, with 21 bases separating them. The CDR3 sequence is CASSVDNTGWGLDYGYTF. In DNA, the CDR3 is TGTGCCAGCAGCGTAGATAATACAGGCTGGGGATTAGACTATGGCTACACCTTC.

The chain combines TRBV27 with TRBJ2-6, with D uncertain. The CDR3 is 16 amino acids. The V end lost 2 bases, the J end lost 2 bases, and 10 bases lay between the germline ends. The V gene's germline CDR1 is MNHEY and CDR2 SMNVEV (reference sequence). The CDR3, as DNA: TGTGCCAGCAGTTTACTGGGCCGGACTGGGGCCAACGTCCTGACTTTC. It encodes CASSLLGRTGANVLTF.

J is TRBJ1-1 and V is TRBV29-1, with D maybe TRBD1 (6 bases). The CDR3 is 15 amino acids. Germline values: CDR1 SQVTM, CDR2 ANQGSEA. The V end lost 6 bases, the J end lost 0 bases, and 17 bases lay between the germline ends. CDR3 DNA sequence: TGCAGCGTGTCGGACAGCGTGGACATGAACACTGAAGCTTTCTTT. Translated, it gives CSVSDSVDMNTEAFF.

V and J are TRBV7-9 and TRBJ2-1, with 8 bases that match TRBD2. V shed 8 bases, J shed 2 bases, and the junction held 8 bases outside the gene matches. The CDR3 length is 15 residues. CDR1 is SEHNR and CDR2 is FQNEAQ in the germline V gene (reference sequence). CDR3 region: CASAIAGSPYNEQFF. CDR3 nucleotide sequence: TGTGCCAGCGCCATAGCGGGAAGCCCCTACAATGAGCAGTTCTTC.

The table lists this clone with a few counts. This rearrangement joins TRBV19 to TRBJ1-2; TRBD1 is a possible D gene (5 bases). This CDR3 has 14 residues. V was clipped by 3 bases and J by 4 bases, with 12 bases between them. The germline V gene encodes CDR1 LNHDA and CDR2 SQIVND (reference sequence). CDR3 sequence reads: CASSMQGHSYGYTF. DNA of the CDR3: TGTGCCAGTAGTATGCAGGGCCACAGCTATGGCTACACCTTC.

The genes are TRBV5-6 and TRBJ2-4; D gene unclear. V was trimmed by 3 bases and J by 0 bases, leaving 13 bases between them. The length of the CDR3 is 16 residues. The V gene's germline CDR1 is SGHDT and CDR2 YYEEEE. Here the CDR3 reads CASSSRVGRAKNIQYF. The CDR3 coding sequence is TGTGCCAGCAGCTCTCGGGTCGGCCGAGCCAAAAACATTCAGTACTTC.

CDR3 nucleotides: TGTGCCAGCATCCTGACAGGGGGCTCCGTCGAGCAGTACTTC. Amino acids: CASILTGGSVEQYF. The gene calls are TRBV2 and TRBJ2-7; 10 bases are a match to TRBD1. This CDR3 is built from 14 residues. Germline lookup yields CDR1 SNHLY and CDR2 FYNNEI. Germline trimming cut 7 bases from V and 6 bases from J; bases unmatched to any gene: 9.

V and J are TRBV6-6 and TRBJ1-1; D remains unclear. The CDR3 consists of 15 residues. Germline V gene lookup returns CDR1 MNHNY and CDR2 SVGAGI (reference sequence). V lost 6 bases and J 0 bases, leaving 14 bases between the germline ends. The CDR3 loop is CASRHSRLMNTEAFF. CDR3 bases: TGTGCCAGCAGGCACAGTAGACTAATGAACACTGAAGCTTTCTTT.

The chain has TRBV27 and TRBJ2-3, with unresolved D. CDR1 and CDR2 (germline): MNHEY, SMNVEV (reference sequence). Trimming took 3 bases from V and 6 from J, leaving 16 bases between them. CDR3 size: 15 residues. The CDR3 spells CASSLARPAWDTQYF. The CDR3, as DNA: TGTGCCAGCAGTTTGGCACGGCCAGCGTGGGATACGCAGTATTTT.

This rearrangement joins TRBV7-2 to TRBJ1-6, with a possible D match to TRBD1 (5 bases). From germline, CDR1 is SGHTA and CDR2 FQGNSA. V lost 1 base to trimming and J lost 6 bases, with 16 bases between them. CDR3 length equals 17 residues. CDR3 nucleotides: TGTGCCAGCAGCTTAGTTTGGGACTCGCAGGGTAATTCACCCCTCCACTTT. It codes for CASSLVWDSQGNSPLHF.

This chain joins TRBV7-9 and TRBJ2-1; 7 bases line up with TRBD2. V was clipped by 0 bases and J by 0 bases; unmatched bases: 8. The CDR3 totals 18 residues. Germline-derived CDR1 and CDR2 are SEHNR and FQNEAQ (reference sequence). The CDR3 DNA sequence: TGTGCCAGCAGCTTAGCGGGCGGCGGGGGAAGCTCCTACAATGAGCAGTTCTTC. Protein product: CASSLAGGGGSSYNEQFF.

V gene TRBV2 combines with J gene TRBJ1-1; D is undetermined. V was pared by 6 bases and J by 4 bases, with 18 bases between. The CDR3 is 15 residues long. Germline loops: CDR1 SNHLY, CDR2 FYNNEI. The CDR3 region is CASRGPVYEATEAFF. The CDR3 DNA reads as TGTGCCAGCAGAGGCCCGGTATATGAGGCCACTGAAGCTTTCTTT.

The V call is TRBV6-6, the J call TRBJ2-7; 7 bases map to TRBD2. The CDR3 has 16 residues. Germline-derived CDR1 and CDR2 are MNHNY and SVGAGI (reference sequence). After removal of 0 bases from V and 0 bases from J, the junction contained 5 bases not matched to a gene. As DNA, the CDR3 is TGTGCCAGCAGTTACTCAAGCGGGGTAAGCTCCTACGAGCAGTACTTC. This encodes CASSYSSGVSSYEQYF.

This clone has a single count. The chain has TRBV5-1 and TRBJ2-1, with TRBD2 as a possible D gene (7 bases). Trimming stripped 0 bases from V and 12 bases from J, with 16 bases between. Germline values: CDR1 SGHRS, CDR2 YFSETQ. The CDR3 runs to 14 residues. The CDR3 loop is CASSLDREGSRQFF. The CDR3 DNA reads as TGCGCCAGCAGCTTGGACAGGGAGGGATCCCGGCAGTTCTTC.

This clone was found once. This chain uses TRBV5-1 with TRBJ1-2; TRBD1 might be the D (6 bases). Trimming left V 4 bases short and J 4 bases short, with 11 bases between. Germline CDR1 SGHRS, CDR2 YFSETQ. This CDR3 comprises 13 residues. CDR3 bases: TGCGCCAGCAGCCCTGGACAGACCTATGGCTACACCTTC. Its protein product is CASSPGQTYGYTF.

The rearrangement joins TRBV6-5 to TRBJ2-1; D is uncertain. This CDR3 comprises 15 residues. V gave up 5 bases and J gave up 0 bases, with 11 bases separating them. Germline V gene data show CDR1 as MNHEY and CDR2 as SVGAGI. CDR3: CASSPSFSSYNEQFF. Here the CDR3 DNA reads TGTGCCAGCAGTCCAAGCTTCTCCTCCTACAATGAGCAGTTCTTC.

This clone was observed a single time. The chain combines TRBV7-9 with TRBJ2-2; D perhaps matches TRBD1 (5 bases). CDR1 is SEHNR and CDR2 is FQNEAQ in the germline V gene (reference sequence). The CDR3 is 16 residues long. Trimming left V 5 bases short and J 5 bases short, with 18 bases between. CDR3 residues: CASSLRDSGGTGELFF. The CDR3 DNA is TGTGCCAGCAGCCTACGCGACAGTGGTGGGACCGGGGAGCTGTTTTTT.

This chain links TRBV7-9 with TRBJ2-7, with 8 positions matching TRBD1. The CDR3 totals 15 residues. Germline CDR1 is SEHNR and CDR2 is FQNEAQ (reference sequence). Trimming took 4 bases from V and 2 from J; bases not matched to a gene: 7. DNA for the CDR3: TGTGCCAGCAGCTCGCAGACAGGGGTCGCCTACGAGCAGTACTTC. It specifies CASSSQTGVAYEQYF.

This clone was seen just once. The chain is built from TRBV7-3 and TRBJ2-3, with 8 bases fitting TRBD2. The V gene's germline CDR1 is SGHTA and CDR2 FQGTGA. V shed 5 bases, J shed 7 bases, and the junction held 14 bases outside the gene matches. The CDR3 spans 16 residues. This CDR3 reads CASSPGPGGHWNTQYF. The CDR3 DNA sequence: TGTGCCAGCAGCCCGGGACCGGGAGGGCATTGGAATACGCAGTATTTT.

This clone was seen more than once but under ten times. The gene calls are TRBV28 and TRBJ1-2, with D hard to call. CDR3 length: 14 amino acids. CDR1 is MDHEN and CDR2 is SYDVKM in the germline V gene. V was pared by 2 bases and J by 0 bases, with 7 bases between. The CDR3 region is CASSLLPSNYGYTF. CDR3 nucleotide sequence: TGTGCCAGCAGTTTACTTCCCTCTAACTATGGCTACACCTTC.

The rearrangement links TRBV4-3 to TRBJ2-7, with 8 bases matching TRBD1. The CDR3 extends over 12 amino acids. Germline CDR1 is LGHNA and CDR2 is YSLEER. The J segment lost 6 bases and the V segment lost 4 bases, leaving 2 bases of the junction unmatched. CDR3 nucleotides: TGCGCCAGCAGCCGAGACAGGGGCGAGCAGTACTTC. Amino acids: CASSRDRGEQYF.

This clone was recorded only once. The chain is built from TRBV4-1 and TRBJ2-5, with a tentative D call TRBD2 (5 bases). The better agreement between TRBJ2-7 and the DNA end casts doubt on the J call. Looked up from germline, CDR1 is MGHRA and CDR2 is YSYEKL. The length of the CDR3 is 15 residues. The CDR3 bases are TGCGCCAGCAGCCAAGGGAGGAGCAGCTCCTACGAGCAGTACTTC. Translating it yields CASSQGRSSSYEQYF.